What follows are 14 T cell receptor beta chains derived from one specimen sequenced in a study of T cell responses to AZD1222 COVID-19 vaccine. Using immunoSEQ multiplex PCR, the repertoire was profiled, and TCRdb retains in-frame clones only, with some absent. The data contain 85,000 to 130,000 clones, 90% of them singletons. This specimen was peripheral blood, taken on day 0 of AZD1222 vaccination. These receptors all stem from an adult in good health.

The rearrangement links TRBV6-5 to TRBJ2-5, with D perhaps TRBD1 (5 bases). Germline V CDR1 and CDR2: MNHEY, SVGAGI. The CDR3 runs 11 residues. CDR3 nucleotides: TGTGCGACCAGGGTCGTAGAGACCCAGTACTTC. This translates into CATRVVETQYF.

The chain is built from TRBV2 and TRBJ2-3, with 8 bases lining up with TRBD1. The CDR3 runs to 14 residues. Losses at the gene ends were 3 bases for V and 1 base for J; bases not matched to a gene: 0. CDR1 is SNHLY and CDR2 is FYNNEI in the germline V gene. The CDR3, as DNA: TGTGCCAGCAGTGAGGACAGGGGCACAGATACGCAGTATTTT. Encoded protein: CASSEDRGTDTQYF.

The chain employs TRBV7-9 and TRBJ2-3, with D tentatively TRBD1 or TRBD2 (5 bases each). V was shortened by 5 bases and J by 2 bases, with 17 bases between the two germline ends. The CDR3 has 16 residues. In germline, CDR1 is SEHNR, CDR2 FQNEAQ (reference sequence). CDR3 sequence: CASSARGGGVTDTQYF. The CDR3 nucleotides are TGTGCCAGCAGCGCCCGGGGTGGGGGTGTCACAGATACGCAGTATTTT.

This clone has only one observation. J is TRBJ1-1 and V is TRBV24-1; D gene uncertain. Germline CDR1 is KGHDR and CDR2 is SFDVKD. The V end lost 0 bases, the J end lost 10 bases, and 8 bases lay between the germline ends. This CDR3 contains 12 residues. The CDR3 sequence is CATSDLDRRAFF. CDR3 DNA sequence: TGTGCCACCAGTGATTTGGACCGGAGAGCTTTCTTT.

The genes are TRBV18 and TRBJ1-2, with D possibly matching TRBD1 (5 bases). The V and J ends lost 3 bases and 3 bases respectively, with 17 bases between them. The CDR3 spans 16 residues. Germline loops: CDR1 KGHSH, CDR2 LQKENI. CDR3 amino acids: CASSPSGARRYYGYTF. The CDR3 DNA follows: TGTGCCAGCTCACCGTCCGGGGCTCGGCGGTACTATGGCTACACCTTC.

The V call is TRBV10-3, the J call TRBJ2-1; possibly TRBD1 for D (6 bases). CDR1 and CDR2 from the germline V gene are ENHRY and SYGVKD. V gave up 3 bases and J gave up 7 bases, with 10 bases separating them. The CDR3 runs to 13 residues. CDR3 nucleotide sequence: TGTGCCATCAGTGATAAGGGGGATAATGAGCAGTTCTTC. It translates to CAISDKGDNEQFF.

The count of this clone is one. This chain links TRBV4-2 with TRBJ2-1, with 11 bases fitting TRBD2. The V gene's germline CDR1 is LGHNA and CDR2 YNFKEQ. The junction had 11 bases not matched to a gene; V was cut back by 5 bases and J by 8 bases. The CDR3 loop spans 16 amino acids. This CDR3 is CASSVSQSLAGDEQFF. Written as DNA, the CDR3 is TGTGCCAGCAGCGTTTCACAGTCACTAGCGGGAGATGAGCAGTTCTTC.

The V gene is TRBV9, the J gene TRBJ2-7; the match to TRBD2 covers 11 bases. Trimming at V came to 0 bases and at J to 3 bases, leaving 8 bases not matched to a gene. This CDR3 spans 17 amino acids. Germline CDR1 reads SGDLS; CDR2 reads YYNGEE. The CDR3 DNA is TGTGCCAGCAGCGTAGGACTAGCGGGATTGCCGTTCTACGAGCAGTACTTC. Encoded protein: CASSVGLAGLPFYEQYF.

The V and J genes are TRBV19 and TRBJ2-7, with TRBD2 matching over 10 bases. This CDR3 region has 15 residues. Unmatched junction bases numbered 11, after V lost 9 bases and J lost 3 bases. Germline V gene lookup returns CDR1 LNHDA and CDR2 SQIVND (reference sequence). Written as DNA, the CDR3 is TGTGCCAGGAGCCACCCTAGCGGGAGTGGCTACGAGCAGTACTTC. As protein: CARSHPSGSGYEQYF.

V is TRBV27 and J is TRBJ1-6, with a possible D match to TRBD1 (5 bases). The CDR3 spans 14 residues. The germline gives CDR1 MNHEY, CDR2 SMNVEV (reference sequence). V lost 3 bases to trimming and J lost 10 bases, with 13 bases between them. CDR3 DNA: TGTGCCAGCAGTTTCGGGACCTGGGGGTCACCCCTCCACTTT. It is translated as CASSFGTWGSPLHF.

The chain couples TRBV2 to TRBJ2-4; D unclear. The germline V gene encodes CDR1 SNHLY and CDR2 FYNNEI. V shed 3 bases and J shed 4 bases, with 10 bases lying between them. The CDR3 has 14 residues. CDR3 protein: CASSDSDVKNIQYF. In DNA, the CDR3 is TGTGCCAGCAGTGATTCGGACGTTAAAAACATTCAGTACTTC.

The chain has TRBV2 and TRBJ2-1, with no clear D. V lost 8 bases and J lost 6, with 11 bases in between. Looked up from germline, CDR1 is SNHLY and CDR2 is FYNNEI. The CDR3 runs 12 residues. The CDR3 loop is CASFIKGNEQFF. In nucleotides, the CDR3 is TGTGCCAGCTTTATAAAGGGCAATGAGCAGTTCTTC.

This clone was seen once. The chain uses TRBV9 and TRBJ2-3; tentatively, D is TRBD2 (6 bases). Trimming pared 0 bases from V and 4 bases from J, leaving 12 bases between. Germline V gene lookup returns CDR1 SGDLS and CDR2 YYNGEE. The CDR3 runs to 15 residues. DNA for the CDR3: TGTGCCAGCAGCGTAGCGGGGAGGACCGCAGATACGCAGTATTTT. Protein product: CASSVAGRTADTQYF.

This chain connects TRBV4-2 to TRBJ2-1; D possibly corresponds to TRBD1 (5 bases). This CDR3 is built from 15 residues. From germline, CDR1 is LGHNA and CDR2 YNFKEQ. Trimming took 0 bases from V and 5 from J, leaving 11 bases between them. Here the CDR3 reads CASSQDLAGNNEQFF. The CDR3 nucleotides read TGTGCCAGCAGCCAAGATCTGGCAGGGAACAATGAGCAGTTCTTC.